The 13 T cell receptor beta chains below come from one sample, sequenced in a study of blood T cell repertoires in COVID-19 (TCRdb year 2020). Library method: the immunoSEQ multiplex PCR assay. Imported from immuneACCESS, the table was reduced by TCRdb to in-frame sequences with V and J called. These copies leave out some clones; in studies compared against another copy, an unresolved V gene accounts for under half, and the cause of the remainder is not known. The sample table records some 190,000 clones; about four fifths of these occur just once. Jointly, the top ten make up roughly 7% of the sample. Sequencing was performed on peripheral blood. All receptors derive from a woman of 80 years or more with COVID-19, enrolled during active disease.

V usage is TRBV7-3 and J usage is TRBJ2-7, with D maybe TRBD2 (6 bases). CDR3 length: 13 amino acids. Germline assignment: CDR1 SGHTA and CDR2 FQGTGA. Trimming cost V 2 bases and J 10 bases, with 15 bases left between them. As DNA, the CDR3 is TGTGCCAGCAGCTTAGGAGGCGGGACTGCTCAGTACTTC. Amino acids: CASSLGGGTAQYF.

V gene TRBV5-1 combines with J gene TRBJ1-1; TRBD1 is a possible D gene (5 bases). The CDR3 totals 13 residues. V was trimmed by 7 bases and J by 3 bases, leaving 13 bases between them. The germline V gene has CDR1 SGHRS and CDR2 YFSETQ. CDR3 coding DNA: TGCGCCAGCCGGACAATCCCAGACACTGAAGCTTTCTTT. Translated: CASRTIPDTEAFF.

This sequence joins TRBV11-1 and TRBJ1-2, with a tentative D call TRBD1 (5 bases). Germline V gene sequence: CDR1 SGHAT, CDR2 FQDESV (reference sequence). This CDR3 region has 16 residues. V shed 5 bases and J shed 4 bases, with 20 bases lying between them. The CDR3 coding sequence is TGTGCCAGCAGCCAAAACACAGGTGCGGTACGCTATGGCTACACCTTC. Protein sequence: CASSQNTGAVRYGYTF.

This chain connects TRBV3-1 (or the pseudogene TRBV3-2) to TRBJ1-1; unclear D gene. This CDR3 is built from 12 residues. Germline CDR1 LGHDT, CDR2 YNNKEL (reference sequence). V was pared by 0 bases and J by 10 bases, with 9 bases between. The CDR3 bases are TGTGCCAGCAGCCAAGATACTAAGGTAGCTTTCTTT. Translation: CASSQDTKVAFF.

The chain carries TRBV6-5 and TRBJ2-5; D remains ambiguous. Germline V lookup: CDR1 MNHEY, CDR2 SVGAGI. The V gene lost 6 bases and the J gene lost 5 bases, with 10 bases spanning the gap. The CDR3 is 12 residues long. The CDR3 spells CASRSGRETQYF. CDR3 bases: TGTGCCAGCAGATCAGGTCGGGAGACCCAGTACTTC.

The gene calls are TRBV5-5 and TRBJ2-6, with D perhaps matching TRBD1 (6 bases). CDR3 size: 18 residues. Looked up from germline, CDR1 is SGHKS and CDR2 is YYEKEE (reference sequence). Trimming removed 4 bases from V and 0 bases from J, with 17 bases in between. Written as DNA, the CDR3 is TGTGCCAGCAGCAGTATGGGGGCGTGGGGCTCTGGGGCCAACGTCCTGACTTTC. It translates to CASSSMGAWGSGANVLTF.

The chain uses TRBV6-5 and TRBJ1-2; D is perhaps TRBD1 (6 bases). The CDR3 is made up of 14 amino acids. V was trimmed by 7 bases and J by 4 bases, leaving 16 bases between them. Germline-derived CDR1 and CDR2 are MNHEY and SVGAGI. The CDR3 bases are TGTGCCAGCAAGGGATACAGGGAGACCTATGGCTACACCTTC. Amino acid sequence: CASKGYRETYGYTF.

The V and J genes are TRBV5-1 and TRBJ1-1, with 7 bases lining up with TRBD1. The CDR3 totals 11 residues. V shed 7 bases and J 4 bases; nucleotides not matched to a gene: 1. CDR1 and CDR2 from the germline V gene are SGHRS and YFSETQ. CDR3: CASRDSTEAFF. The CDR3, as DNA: TGCGCCAGCCGGGACAGCACTGAAGCTTTCTTT.

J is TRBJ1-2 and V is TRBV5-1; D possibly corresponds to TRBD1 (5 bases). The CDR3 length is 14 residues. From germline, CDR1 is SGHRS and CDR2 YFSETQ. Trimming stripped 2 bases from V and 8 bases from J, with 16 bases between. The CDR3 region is CASSFGTPEGGYTF. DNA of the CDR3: TGCGCCAGCAGCTTCGGGACCCCGGAGGGCGGCTACACCTTC.

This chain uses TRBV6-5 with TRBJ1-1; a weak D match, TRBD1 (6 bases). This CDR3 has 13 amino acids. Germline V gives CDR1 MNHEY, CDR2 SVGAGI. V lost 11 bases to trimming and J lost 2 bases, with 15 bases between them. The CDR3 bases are TGTGCCGGGGGGGCACAGAGAAACACTGAAGCTTTCTTT. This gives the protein CAGGAQRNTEAFF.

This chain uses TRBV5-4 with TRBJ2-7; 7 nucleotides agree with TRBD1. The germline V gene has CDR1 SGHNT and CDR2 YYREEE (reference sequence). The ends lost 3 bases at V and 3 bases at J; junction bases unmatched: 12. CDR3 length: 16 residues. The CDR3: CASSSRTGLANYEQYF. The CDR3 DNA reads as TGTGCCAGCAGCTCCCGGACAGGCCTAGCAAACTACGAGCAGTACTTC. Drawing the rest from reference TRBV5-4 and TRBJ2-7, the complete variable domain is ETGVTQSPTHLIKTRGQQVTLRCSSQSGHNTVSWYQQALGQGPQFIFQYYREEENGRGNFPPRFSGLQFPNYSSELNVNALELDDSALYLCASSSRTGLANYEQYFGPGTRLTVT.

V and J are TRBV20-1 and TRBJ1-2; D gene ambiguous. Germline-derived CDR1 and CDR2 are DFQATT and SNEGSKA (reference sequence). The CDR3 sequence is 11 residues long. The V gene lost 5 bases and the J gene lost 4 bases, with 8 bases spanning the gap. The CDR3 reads CSAPPGYGYTF. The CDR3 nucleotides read TGCAGTGCTCCGCCAGGCTATGGCTACACCTTC.

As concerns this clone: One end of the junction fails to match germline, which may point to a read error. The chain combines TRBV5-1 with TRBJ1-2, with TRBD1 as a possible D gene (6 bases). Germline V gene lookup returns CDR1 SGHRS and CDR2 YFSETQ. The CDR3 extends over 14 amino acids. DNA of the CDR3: TGCGCCAGCAGCTTGGGTCTACAGGGATATGACTACACCTTC. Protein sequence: CASSLGLQGYDYTF.